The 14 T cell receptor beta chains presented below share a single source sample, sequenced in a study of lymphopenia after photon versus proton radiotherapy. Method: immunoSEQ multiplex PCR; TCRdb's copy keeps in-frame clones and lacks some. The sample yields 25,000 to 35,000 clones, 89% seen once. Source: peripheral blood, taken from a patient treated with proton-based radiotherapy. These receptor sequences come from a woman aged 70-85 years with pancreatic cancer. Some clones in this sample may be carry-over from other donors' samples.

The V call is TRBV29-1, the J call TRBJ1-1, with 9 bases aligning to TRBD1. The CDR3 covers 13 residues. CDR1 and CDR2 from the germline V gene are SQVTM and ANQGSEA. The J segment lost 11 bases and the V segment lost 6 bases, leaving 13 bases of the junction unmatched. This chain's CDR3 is CSVPEQGAGDAFF. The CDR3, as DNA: TGCAGCGTCCCCGAACAGGGGGCGGGGGACGCTTTCTTT.

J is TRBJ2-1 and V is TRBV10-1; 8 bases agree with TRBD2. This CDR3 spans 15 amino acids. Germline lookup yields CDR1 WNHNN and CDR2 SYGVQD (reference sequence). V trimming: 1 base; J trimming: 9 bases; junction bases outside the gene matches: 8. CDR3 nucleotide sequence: TGCGCCAGCAGTGAGTTGACGGGAGGGCCCGGTGAGCAGTTCTTC. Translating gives CASSELTGGPGEQFF.

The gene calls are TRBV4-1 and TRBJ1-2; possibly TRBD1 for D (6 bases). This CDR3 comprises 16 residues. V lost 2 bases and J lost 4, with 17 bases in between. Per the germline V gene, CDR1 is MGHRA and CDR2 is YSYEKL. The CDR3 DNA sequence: TGCGCCAGCAGCCAAACCGGGGACATATTAAGCTATGGCTACACCTTC. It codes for CASSQTGDILSYGYTF.

CDR3 sequence: CATLGGPNEQFF. The CDR3 region has the DNA TGTGCCACCCTAGGGGGTCCCAATGAGCAGTTCTTC. The V gene is TRBV6-1, the J gene TRBJ2-1, with D perhaps matching TRBD1 (6 bases). Germline CDR1 MNHNS, CDR2 SASEGT. This CDR3 has 12 residues. V dropped 10 bases and J dropped 6 bases, with 13 bases sitting between them.

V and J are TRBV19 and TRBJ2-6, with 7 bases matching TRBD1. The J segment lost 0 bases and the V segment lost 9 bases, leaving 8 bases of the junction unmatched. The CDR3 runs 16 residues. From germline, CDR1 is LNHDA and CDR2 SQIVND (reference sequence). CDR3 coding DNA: TGTGCCAGCCGGGACAGACTTGGCTCTGGGGCCAACGTCCTGACTTTC. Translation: CASRDRLGSGANVLTF.

CDR3 protein: CAWSIDGASGVNEQFF. CDR3 nucleotides: TGTGCCTGGAGTATCGATGGGGCTAGCGGTGTCAATGAGCAGTTCTTC. This chain links TRBV30 with TRBJ2-1, with TRBD2 matching over 7 bases. Germline V gene sequence: CDR1 GTSNPN, CDR2 SVGIG (reference sequence). The length of the CDR3 is 16 residues. Unmatched junction bases numbered 13, after V lost 2 bases and J lost 6 bases.

CDR3 region: CASSWGQGEPYEQYF. CDR3 nucleotide sequence: TGTGCCAGCAGCTGGGGACAGGGTGAACCCTACGAGCAGTACTTC. The chain combines TRBV5-5 with TRBJ2-7; 9 bases agree with TRBD1. Germline V CDR1 and CDR2: SGHKS, YYEKEE (reference sequence). After removal of 3 bases from V and 2 bases from J, the junction contained 6 bases not matched to a gene. The CDR3 spans 15 residues. Filled out from reference TRBV5-5 and TRBJ2-7, the complete variable domain reads DAGVTQSPTHLIKTRGQQVTLRCSPISGHKSVSWYQQVLGQGPQFIFQYYEKEERGRGNFPDRFSARQFPNYSSELNVNALLLGDSALYLCASSWGQGEPYEQYFGPGTRLTVT.

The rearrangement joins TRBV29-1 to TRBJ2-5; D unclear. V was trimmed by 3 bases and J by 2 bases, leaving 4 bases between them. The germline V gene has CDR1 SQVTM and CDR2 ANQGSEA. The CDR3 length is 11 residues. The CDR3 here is CSVEGQETQYF. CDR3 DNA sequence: TGCAGCGTTGAGGGACAAGAGACCCAGTACTTC.

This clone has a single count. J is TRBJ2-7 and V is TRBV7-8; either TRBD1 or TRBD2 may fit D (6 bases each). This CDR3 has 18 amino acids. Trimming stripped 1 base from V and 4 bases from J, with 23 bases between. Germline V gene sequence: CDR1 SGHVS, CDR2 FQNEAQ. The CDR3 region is CASSLGGGGTKHYYEQYF. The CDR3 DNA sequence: TGTGCCAGCAGCTTAGGTGGAGGGGGTACGAAACATTATTACGAGCAGTACTTC.

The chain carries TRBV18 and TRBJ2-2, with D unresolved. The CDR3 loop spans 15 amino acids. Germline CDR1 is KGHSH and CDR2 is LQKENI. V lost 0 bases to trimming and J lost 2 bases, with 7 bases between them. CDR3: CASSPPSGNTGELFF. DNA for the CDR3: TGTGCCAGCTCACCACCCTCAGGCAACACCGGGGAGCTGTTTTTT. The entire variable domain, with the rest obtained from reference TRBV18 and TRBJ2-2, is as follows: NAGVMQNPRHLVRRRGQEARLRCSPMKGHSHVYWYRQLPEEGLKFMVYLQKENIIDESGMPKERFSAEFPKEGPSILRIQQVVRGDSAAYFCASSPPSGNTGELFFGEGSRLTVL.

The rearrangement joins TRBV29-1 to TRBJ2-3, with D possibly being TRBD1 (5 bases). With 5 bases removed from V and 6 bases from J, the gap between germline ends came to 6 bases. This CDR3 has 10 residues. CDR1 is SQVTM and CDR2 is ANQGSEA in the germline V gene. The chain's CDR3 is CSVSGDTQYF. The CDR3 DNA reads TGCAGCGTTTCAGGGGATACGCAGTATTTT.

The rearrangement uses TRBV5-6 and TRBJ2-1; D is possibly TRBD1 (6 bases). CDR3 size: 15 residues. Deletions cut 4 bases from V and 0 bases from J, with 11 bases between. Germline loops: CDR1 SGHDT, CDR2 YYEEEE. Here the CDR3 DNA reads TGTGCCAGCAGCCCGAGGGGGAGCTCCTACAATGAGCAGTTCTTC. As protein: CASSPRGSSYNEQFF. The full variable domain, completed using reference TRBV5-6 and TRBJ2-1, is DAGVTQSPTHLIKTRGQQVTLRCSPKSGHDTVSWYQQALGQGPQFIFQYYEEEERQRGNFPDRFSGHQFPNYSSELNVNALLLGDSALYLCASSPRGSSYNEQFFGPGTRLTVL.

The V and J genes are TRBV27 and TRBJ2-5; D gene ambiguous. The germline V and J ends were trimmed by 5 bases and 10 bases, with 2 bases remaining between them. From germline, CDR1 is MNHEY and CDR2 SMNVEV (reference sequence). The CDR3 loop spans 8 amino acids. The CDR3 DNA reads TGTGCCAGCAGTGACCAGTACTTC. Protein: CASSDQYF.

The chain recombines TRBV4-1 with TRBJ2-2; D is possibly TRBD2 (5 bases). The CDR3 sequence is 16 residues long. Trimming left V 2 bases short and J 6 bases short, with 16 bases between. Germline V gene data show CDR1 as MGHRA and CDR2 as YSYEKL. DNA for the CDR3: TGCGCCAGCAGCCAACACTGGACTCCAGAACCCGGGGAGCTGTTTTTT. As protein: CASSQHWTPEPGELFF.